These T cell receptor beta chains were read from a single sample in a study of shared clonotypes between healthy human individuals. Repertoires were generated with immunoSEQ multiplex PCR, while TCRdb's copy carries only in-frame clones and drops some. The data show approximately 840,000 clones, about 96% seen once. Sequenced: naive CD8+ T cells sorted from blood. The receptors were sampled from a man aged 25-40 years in good health. Each CDR3 is given with its conserved first and last residue. The D gene is left open where the match is weak.

V gene	J gene	D gene	CDR3 DNA	CDR3 protein
TRBV9	TRBJ2-1	.	TGTGCCAGCGGGACCCTTCTGGCCGGCTACAATGAGCAGTTCTTC	CASGTLLAGYNEQFF
TRBV21-1	TRBJ2-1	.	TGTGCCAGCAGCAAAGTTCACGGGTACGGGCAGTTCTTC	CASSKVHGYGQFF
TRBV19	TRBJ2-1	TRBD2	TGTGCCAGTAGTATAGGACTAGCGGGAGGACTCTCCTATGAGCAGTTCTTC	CASSIGLAGGLSYEQFF
TRBV7-3	TRBJ2-3	TRBD2	TGTGCCAGCAGCCTCCTAGCGGGAGCGAGTACGCAGTATTTT	CASSLLAGASTQYF
TRBV19	TRBJ2-7	TRBD2	TGTGCCAGTAGTGCAAGGACTAGGGGAGAGCAGTACTTC	CASSARTRGEQYF
TRBV5-1	TRBJ2-5	TRBD1	TGCGCCAGCAGCTTGGGGGACAGGGTTTACCAAGAGACCCAGTACTTC	CASSLGDRVYQETQYF
TRBV9	TRBJ1-1	TRBD1	TGTGCCAGCAGCCCACAGGGGGCGCGGGACACTGAAGCTTTCTTT	CASSPQGARDTEAFF
TRBV2	TRBJ2-5	.	TGTGCCAGCCCGGGCCCAAGTGGGGAGACCCAGTACTTC	CASPGPSGETQYF
TRBV27	TRBJ2-1	TRBD2	TGTGCCAGCAGTTTATCTACCGGGACTATATACAATGAGCAGTTCTTC	CASSLSTGTIYNEQFF
TRBV4-1	TRBJ1-2	.	TGCGCCAGCAGCCAAGCCCCGGAGGGAATCTATGGCTACACCTTC	CASSQAPEGIYGYTF
TRBV6-1	TRBJ2-5	.	TGTGCCAGCAGAGTGACAGAGCAAGAGACCCAGTACTTC	CASRVTEQETQYF
TRBV5-5	TRBJ2-5	.	TGTGCCAGCAGCTTGGTTGGGAAACTACTGAGCGAAGAGACCCAGTACTTC	CASSLVGKLLSEETQYF
TRBV27	TRBJ2-7	TRBD2	TGTGCCAGCAAGTATAGGAGCGGGAGCTCCTACGAGCAGTACTTC	CASKYRSGSSYEQYF
TRBV21-1	TRBJ2-4	.	TGTGCCAGCAGCAATAGGGACAGGGGGCGAGGGGGAAACATTCAGTACTTC	CASSNRDRGRGGNIQYF
TRBV5-6	TRBJ2-5	TRBD1	TGTGCCAGCAGCTCTCGGGACAGGGGGTTTGCTTGGGAGACCCAGTACTTC	CASSSRDRGFAWETQYF
TRBV4-3	TRBJ2-7	.	TGCGCCAGCAGCCAAGAGTCTCTCCCCGGGAGTACCTACGAGCAGTACTTC	CASSQESLPGSTYEQYF
TRBV29-1	TRBJ2-1	TRBD2	TGCACCGTCCGTGAGCGGGGACTAGCGGGAGAAGGGCACAATGAGCAGTTCTTC	CTVRERGLAGEGHNEQFF
TRBV27	TRBJ1-2	.	TGTGCCAGCAAGGATTCAGGGATCGATGGCTACACCTTC	CASKDSGIDGYTF
TRBV27	TRBJ1-2	TRBD1	TGTGCCAGCAGTGCGGGGACAGCGCGCTACACCTTC	CASSAGTARYTF
TRBV21-1	TRBJ2-1	.	TGTGCCAGCAGCAAGCGGGCGGGGCCCCGTGAGGAAGAGCAGTTCTTC	CASSKRAGPREEEQFF
TRBV5-3	TRBJ2-5	.	TGTGCCAGACAGGCGTTTGTTAAGACCCAGTACTTC	CARQAFVKTQYF
TRBV4-1	TRBJ2-7	TRBD2	TGCGCCAGCGGGGGGGTGGTCGAGCAGTACTTC	CASGGVVEQYF
TRBV28	TRBJ2-1	TRBD1	TGTGCCAGCAGTTCCCGGACAGGAGTCTACAATGAGCAGTTCTTC	CASSSRTGVYNEQFF